The 27 T cell receptor beta chains given below trace back to one sample, sequenced in a study of blood T cell repertoires in COVID-19. Some clones are missing from TCRdb's copy, which holds only in-frame ones; the method was immunoSEQ multiplex PCR. The data contain 130,000 to 150,000 clones, 80% to 85% of them singletons. Sequencing was done on a sample of peripheral blood. The receptors stem from a human donor in a cohort sampled during active COVID-19.

This clone was seen once. The V gene is TRBV5-1, the J gene TRBJ1-2; 7 positions match TRBD1. Germline-derived CDR1 and CDR2 are SGHRS and YFSETQ. The CDR3 runs 13 residues. Trimming took 5 bases from V and 4 from J; bases not matched to a gene: 5. The CDR3 loop is CASRQGTSYGYTF. The CDR3 DNA is TGCGCCAGCAGACAGGGGACAAGCTATGGCTACACCTTC.

The chain links TRBV7-2 to TRBJ2-1; TRBD1 is a possible D gene (6 bases). The CDR3 sequence is 14 residues long. CDR1 is SGHTA and CDR2 is FQGNSA in the germline V gene. With 3 bases removed from V and 5 bases from J, the gap between germline ends came to 11 bases. This CDR3 is CASSFHRDNNEQFF. The DNA for the CDR3 is TGTGCCAGCAGCTTCCACCGGGACAACAATGAGCAGTTCTTC.

V usage is TRBV2 and J usage is TRBJ1-1, with unresolved D. The CDR3 is 13 amino acids. V lost 7 bases and J 0 bases, leaving 9 bases between the germline ends. CDR1 and CDR2 from the germline V gene are SNHLY and FYNNEI. For the CDR3, the DNA is TGTGCCAGCACCTATCGGGTGAACACTGAAGCTTTCTTT. This encodes CASTYRVNTEAFF.

The chain is built from TRBV24-1 and TRBJ1-2; D not resolved. Germline values: CDR1 KGHDR, CDR2 SFDVKD. V lost 4 bases to trimming and J lost 1 base, with 15 bases between them. The CDR3 runs 16 residues. CDR3 DNA sequence: TGTGCCACCAGTGACCCCGCCGGGGAGGGTAACTATGGCTACACCTTC. Translation gives CATSDPAGEGNYGYTF.

This clone was seen more than once but under ten times. The chain uses TRBV5-4 and TRBJ2-3; D gene ambiguous. The CDR3 has 16 residues. Trimming left V 4 bases short and J 0 bases short, with 15 bases between. Germline CDR1 reads SGHNT; CDR2 reads YYREEE (reference sequence). The CDR3: CASSPPRTRSTDTQYF. The CDR3 coding sequence is TGTGCCAGCAGCCCCCCTCGTACGCGTAGCACAGATACGCAGTATTTT.

The J gene is TRBJ1-1, the V gene TRBV5-1, with TRBD1 identical over 8 bases. The CDR3 spans 15 residues. Trimming cost V 3 bases and J 4 bases; bases outside gene matches: 8. Germline CDR1 reads SGHRS; CDR2 reads YFSETQ. The CDR3 spells CASSSSPGTGTEAFF. The CDR3 DNA sequence: TGCGCCAGCAGCTCATCCCCAGGGACAGGCACTGAAGCTTTCTTT.

This chain joins TRBV5-1 and TRBJ2-1; TRBD1 is a possible D gene (6 bases). The germline gives CDR1 SGHRS, CDR2 YFSETQ. The CDR3 consists of 15 residues. Trimming cost V 2 bases and J 6 bases, with 15 bases left between them. CDR3 nucleotides: TGCGCCAGCAGCTTCTCAACAGGGCCCGGCAATGAGCAGTTCTTC. Its translation: CASSFSTGPGNEQFF.

Remarks on this clone: This CDR3 is also generated by other DNA sequences in the sample. V gene TRBV18 combines with J gene TRBJ2-7; D is possibly TRBD1 (6 bases). This CDR3 has 14 residues. V was trimmed by 2 bases and J by 3 bases, leaving 11 bases between them. Germline V gives CDR1 KGHSH, CDR2 LQKENI. The CDR3 DNA reads TGTGCCAGCTCACCAACAGGGACCGACTACGAGCAGTACTTC. Protein product: CASSPTGTDYEQYF.

In DNA form, the CDR3 reads TGTGCCAGCTCACCTTATCTCACCTTGGCGGAGAGCTCCTACAATGAGCAGTTCTTC. It yields the protein CASSPYLTLAESSYNEQFF. V usage is TRBV18 and J usage is TRBJ2-1; D gene ambiguous. With 3 bases removed from V and 0 bases from J, the gap between germline ends came to 21 bases. From germline, CDR1 is KGHSH and CDR2 LQKENI. The CDR3 runs 19 residues.

The rearrangement uses TRBV7-7 and TRBJ2-7, with 8 bases lining up with TRBD1. The length of the CDR3 is 18 residues. Germline lookup yields CDR1 SSHAT and CDR2 FNYEAQ (reference sequence). V was pared by 5 bases and J by 0 bases, with 15 bases of the junction left unmatched. The CDR3 DNA reads as TGTGCCAGCAGCCGAACAGGGGGACAAACCCCCTCCTCCTACGAGCAGTACTTC. It encodes CASSRTGGQTPSSYEQYF.

This clone appeared once. V usage is TRBV27 and J usage is TRBJ1-2, with D tentatively TRBD1 (5 bases). Trimming took off 3 bases at V and 4 bases at J, with 9 bases between the two ends. CDR1 MNHEY and CDR2 SMNVEV come from the germline V gene (reference sequence). The CDR3 spans 13 residues. CDR3 sequence reads: CASSFQGAYGYTF. The CDR3 bases are TGTGCCAGCAGTTTCCAGGGTGCCTATGGCTACACCTTC.

This clone was seen more than once but under ten times. Other DNA sequences in the same sample also yield this CDR3. This chain uses TRBV9 with TRBJ2-6; D possibly corresponds to TRBD2 (5 bases). This CDR3 is built from 15 residues. The V end was cut by 4 bases, the J end by 1 base, with 9 bases between. CDR1 is SGDLS, CDR2 YYNGEE, per germline. CDR3 DNA sequence: TGTGCCAGCAGCTCCGGGGATTCTGGGGCCAACGTCCTGACTTTC. This translates into CASSSGDSGANVLTF.

The CDR3 protein is CASSGIPTGNTEAFF. CDR3 nucleotide sequence: TGCGCCAGCAGCGGAATCCCGACAGGGAACACTGAAGCTTTCTTT. The chain joins TRBV5-1 to TRBJ1-1, with D tentatively TRBD1 (6 bases). The CDR3 runs to 15 residues. Trimming took off 4 bases at V and 1 base at J, with 14 bases between the two ends. CDR1 and CDR2 from the germline V gene are SGHRS and YFSETQ.

This chain joins TRBV5-1 and TRBJ2-3; 12 bases match TRBD1. Germline V CDR1 and CDR2: SGHRS, YFSETQ. Unmatched junction bases numbered 7, after V lost 4 bases and J lost 4 bases. There are 16 residues in the CDR3. CDR3 nucleotide sequence: TGCGCCAGCAGCCCCGGGACAGGGGGCTTCTCAGATACGCAGTATTTT. Its translation is CASSPGTGGFSDTQYF.

V usage is TRBV2 and J usage is TRBJ2-5, with 7 bases matching TRBD2. Germline CDR1 reads SNHLY; CDR2 reads FYNNEI. The CDR3 runs to 15 residues. Trimming at V came to 6 bases and at J to 4 bases, leaving 11 bases not matched to a gene. The CDR3 DNA reads as TGTGCCAGCAGGGGTGAGAGCGGGAAGGGAGAGACCCAGTACTTC. Its translation: CASRGESGKGETQYF. The full variable domain, in which reference TRBV2 and TRBJ2-5 provide the parts outside the CDR3, is EPEVTQTPSHQVTQMGQEVILRCVPISNHLYFYWYRQILGQKVEFLVSFYNNEISEKSEIFDDQFSVERPDGSNFTLKIRSTKLEDSAMYFCASRGESGKGETQYFGPGTRLLVL.

This clone was detected once. The chain couples TRBV18 to TRBJ2-5, with D unclear. Germline V gene data show CDR1 as KGHSH and CDR2 as LQKENI. The length of the CDR3 is 15 residues. The V and J ends lost 5 bases and 2 bases respectively, with 15 bases between them. CDR3 in DNA: TGTGCCAGCTCATCACTAAATTACGGGCAAGAGACCCAGTACTTC. This encodes CASSSLNYGQETQYF.

The rearrangement links TRBV7-2 to TRBJ2-3; 8 bases align to TRBD2. Losses at the gene ends were 0 bases for V and 1 base for J; bases not matched to a gene: 6. The CDR3 has 17 amino acids. CDR1 and CDR2 from the germline V gene are SGHTA and FQGNSA. The CDR3 region is CASSLAATSVGTDTQYF. In DNA, the CDR3 is TGTGCCAGCAGCTTAGCGGCGACTAGCGTCGGCACAGATACGCAGTATTTT. Full variable domain (remainder filled in from reference TRBV7-2 and TRBJ2-3): GAGVSQSPSNKVTEKGKDVELRCDPISGHTALYWYRQSLGQGLEFLIYFQGNSAPDKSGLPSDRFSAERTGGSVSTLTIQRTQQEDSAVYLCASSLAATSVGTDTQYFGPGTRLTVL.

A few counts support this clone. This chain connects TRBV2 to TRBJ1-5, with a tentative D call TRBD1 (6 bases). Trimming pared 2 bases from V and 7 bases from J, leaving 12 bases between. The CDR3 loop spans 14 amino acids. Germline V gene data show CDR1 as SNHLY and CDR2 as FYNNEI. The CDR3 region is CASSENRVGQPQHF. In DNA, the CDR3 is TGTGCCAGCAGTGAAAACAGGGTGGGACAGCCCCAGCATTTT. The full variable domain, with the rest looked up from reference TRBV2 and TRBJ1-5, is EPEVTQTPSHQVTQMGQEVILRCVPISNHLYFYWYRQILGQKVEFLVSFYNNEISEKSEIFDDQFSVERPDGSNFTLKIRSTKLEDSAMYFCASSENRVGQPQHFGDGTRLSIL.

The chain combines TRBV4-1 with TRBJ2-5; D unresolved. Trimming removed 1 base from V and 1 base from J, with 10 bases in between. This CDR3 contains 15 residues. CDR1 and CDR2 (germline): MGHRA, YSYEKL. The CDR3 spells CASSQVVAVQETQYF. CDR3 nucleotide sequence: TGCGCCAGCAGCCAAGTTGTGGCAGTCCAAGAGACCCAGTACTTC.

In this sample, this clone turned up a few times. The chain has TRBV9 and TRBJ2-7, with TRBD1 matching over 7 bases. Germline lookup yields CDR1 SGDLS and CDR2 YYNGEE. V was pared by 4 bases and J by 1 base, with 2 bases of the junction left unmatched. This CDR3 contains 13 residues. In nucleotides, the CDR3 is TGTGCCAGCAGCCCGGGACAGTCCTACGAGCAGTACTTC. This gives the protein CASSPGQSYEQYF.

The gene calls are TRBV19 and TRBJ2-7; possible D gene TRBD1, 6 bases. V lost 0 bases and J lost 3, with 12 bases in between. Germline V gene lookup returns CDR1 LNHDA and CDR2 SQIVND (reference sequence). The CDR3 is made up of 15 amino acids. The DNA for the CDR3 is TGTGCCAGTAGTATAGATGTGACAGGCGACTACGAGCAGTACTTC. It translates to CASSIDVTGDYEQYF.

For the CDR3, the DNA is TGTGCCACCAGTGAATGGGGCTCCCGGGAGACCCAGTACTTC. This codes for CATSEWGSRETQYF. This chain links TRBV24-1 with TRBJ2-5; tentative D call: TRBD1 (5 bases). This CDR3 is 14 amino acids long. Germline values: CDR1 KGHDR, CDR2 SFDVKD. The ends were cut back, 4 bases at V and 5 bases at J, with 13 bases in the middle.

J is TRBJ1-5 and V is TRBV6-2 or TRBV6-3, with 7 positions matching TRBD1. The CDR3 has 15 residues. The V gene end was trimmed by 5 bases and the J gene end by 1 base; junction bases not matched to a gene: 5. Germline-derived CDR1 and CDR2 are MNHEY and SVGEGT. The CDR3 DNA is TGTGCCAGCAGTCTCCGGGACAGCAGCAATCAGCCCCAGCATTTT. Translated, it gives CASSLRDSSNQPQHF.

V is TRBV20-1 and J is TRBJ2-7; 9 bases align to TRBD2. J was trimmed by 0 bases and V by 3 bases; bases with no gene match: 9. The CDR3 spans 16 residues. Looked up from germline, CDR1 is DFQATT and CDR2 is SNEGSKA (reference sequence). CDR3 coding DNA: TGCAGTGCTAGTGGTCTAGCGGGGTTGAGCTCCTACGAGCAGTACTTC. This encodes CSASGLAGLSSYEQYF.

This chain joins TRBV7-6 and TRBJ2-1, with TRBD2 matching 11 bases. V lost 5 bases, J lost 7 bases, and 7 bases stayed unmatched. The germline gives CDR1 SGHVS, CDR2 FNYEAQ. The CDR3 is made up of 15 amino acids. The CDR3 DNA is TGTGCCAGCAGCCCTAGACTAGCGGGAACGAATGAGCAGTTCTTC. As protein: CASSPRLAGTNEQFF.

The chain has TRBV27 and TRBJ2-7, with D perhaps matching TRBD2 (6 bases). The ends were cut back, 7 bases at V and 6 bases at J, with 25 bases in the middle. This CDR3 region has 16 residues. Germline V lookup: CDR1 MNHEY, CDR2 SMNVEV (reference sequence). CDR3 nucleotide sequence: TGTGCCAGCACCGCCGTTGGGGGGACGGTTTTTGGCGAGCAGTACTTC. This sequence encodes CASTAVGGTVFGEQYF.

The chain joins TRBV7-8 to TRBJ2-7, with 10 bases aligning to TRBD2. Losses at the gene ends were 1 base for V and 3 bases for J; bases not matched to a gene: 9. This CDR3 contains 17 residues. Germline CDR1 is SGHVS and CDR2 is FQNEAQ. This chain's CDR3 is CASSLGGLAGVFYEQYF. The CDR3 DNA reads as TGTGCCAGCAGCTTAGGCGGGCTAGCGGGAGTTTTCTACGAGCAGTACTTC.